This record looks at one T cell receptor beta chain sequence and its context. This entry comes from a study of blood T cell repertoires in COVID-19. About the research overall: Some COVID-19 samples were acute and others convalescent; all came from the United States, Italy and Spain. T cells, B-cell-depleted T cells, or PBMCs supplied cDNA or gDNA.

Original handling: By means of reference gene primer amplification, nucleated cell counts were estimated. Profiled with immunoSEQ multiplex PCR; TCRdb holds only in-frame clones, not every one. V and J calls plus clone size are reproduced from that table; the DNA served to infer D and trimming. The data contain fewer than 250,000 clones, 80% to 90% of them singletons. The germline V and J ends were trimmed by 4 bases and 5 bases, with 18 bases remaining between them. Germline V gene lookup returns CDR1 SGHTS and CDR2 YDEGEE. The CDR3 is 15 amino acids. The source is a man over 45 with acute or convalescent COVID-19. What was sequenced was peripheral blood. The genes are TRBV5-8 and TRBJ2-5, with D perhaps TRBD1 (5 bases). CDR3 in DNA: TGTGCCAGCAGCCCTGGGGTTTCAGGGCAGGAGACCCAGTACTTC. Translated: CASSPGVSGQETQYF.